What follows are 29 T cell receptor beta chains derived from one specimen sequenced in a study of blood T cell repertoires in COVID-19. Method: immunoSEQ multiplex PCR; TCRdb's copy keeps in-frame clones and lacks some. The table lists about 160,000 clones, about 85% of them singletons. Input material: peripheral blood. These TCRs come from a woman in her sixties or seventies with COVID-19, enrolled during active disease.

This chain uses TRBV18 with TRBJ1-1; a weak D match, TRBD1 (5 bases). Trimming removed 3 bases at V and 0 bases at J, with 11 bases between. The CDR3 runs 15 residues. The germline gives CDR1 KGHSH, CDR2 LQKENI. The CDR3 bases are TGTGCCAGCTCACCTCGACCGACAGTGAACACTGAAGCTTTCTTT. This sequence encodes CASSPRPTVNTEAFF.

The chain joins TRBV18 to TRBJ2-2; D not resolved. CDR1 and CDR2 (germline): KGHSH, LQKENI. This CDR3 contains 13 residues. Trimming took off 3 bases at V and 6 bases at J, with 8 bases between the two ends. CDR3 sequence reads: CASSPAVSGELFF. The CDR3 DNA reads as TGTGCCAGCTCACCTGCGGTCTCCGGGGAGCTGTTTTTT.

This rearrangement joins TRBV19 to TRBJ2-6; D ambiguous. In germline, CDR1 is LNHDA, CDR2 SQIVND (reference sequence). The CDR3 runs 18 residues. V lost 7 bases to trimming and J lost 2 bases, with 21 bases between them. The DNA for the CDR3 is TGTGCCAGTACGATTGGTTCCTCGCCACCGGCTGGGGCCAACGTCCTGACTTTC. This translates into CASTIGSSPPAGANVLTF.

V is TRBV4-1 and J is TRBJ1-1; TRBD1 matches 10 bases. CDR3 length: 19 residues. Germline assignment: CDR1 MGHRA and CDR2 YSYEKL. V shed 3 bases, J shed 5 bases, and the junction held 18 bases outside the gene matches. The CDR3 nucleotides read TGCGCCAGCAGCCAGAGTTTTATGACAGGGGGCATCCGAGGGACTGAAGCTTTCTTT. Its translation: CASSQSFMTGGIRGTEAFF.

In DNA form, the CDR3 reads TGTGCCAGCAGCGTAGAGGACAGGGATGAGACCCAGTACTTC. Translation gives CASSVEDRDETQYF. The rearrangement joins TRBV9 to TRBJ2-5; 8 bases align to TRBD1. Per germline, CDR1 SGDLS and CDR2 YYNGEE. V was pared by 0 bases and J by 5 bases, with 3 bases of the junction left unmatched. The CDR3 extends over 14 amino acids.

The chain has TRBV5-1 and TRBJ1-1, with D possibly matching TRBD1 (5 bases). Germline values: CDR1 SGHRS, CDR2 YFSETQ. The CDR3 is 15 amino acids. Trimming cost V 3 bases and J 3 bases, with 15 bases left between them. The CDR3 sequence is CASSSGTNPYTEAFF. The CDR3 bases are TGCGCCAGCAGCTCAGGGACTAACCCTTACACTGAAGCTTTCTTT. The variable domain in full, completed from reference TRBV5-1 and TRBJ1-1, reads KAGVTQTPRYLIKTRGQQVTLSCSPISGHRSVSWYQQTPGQGLQFLFEYFSETQRNKGNFPGRFSGRQFSNSRSEMNVSTLELGDSALYLCASSSGTNPYTEAFFGQGTRLTVV.

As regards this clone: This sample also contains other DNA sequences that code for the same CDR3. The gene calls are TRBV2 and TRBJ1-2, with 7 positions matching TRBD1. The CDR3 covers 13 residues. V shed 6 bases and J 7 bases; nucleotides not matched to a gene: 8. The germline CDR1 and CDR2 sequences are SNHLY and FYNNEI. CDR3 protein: CASSEGQPGGYTF. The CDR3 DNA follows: TGTGCCAGCAGCGAGGGACAGCCGGGTGGCTACACCTTC.

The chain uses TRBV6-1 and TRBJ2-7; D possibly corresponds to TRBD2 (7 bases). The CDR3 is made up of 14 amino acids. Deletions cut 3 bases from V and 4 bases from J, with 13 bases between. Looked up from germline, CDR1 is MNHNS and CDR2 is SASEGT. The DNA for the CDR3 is TGTGCCAGCAGTGAGGGGGGGGCGAAGTACGAGCAGTACTTC. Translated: CASSEGGAKYEQYF.

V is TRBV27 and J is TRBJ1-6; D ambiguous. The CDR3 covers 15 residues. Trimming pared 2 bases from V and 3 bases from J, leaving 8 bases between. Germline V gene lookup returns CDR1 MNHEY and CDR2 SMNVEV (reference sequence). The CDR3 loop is CASSLVRSYNSPLHF. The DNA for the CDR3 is TGTGCCAGCAGTTTAGTCCGGAGCTATAATTCACCCCTCCACTTT.

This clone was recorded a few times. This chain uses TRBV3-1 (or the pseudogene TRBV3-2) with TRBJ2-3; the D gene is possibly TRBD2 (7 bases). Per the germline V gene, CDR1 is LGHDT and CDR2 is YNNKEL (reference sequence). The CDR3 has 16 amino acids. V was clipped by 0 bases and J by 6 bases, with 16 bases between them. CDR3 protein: CASSQDERGGQDTQYF. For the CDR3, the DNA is TGTGCCAGCAGCCAAGACGAAAGGGGGGGGCAGGATACGCAGTATTTT.

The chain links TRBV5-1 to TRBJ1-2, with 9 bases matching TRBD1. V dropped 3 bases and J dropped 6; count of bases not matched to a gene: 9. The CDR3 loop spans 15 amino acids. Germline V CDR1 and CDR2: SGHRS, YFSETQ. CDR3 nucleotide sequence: TGCGCCAGCAGCTCCTCCGGGACAGGGACCCATGGCTACACCTTC. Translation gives CASSSSGTGTHGYTF.

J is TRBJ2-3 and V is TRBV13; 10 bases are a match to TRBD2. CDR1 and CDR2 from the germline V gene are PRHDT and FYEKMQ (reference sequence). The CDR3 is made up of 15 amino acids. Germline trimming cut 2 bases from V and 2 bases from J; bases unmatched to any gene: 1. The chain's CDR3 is CASSLTSGNTDTQYF. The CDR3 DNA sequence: TGTGCCAGCAGCTTAACTAGCGGGAACACAGATACGCAGTATTTT.

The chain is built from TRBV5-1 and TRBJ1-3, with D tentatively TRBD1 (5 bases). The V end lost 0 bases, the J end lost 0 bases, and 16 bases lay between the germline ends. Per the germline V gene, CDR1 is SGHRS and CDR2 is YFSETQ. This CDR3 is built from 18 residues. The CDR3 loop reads CASSLDRRSLLSGNTIYF. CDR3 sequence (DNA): TGCGCCAGCAGCTTGGACAGGCGAAGCCTCCTCTCTGGAAACACCATATATTTT.

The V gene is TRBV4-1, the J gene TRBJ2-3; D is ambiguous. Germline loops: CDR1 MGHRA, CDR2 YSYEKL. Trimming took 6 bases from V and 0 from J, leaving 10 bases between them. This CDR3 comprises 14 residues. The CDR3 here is CASSPPRSTDTQYF. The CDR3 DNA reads TGCGCCAGCAGTCCCCCCCGGAGCACAGATACGCAGTATTTT.

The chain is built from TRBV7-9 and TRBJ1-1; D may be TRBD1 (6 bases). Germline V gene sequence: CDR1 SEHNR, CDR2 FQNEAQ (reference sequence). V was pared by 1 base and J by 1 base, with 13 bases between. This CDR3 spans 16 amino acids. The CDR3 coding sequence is TGTGCCAGCAGCTTAGGGGGCAGGGGCCGGAACACTGAAGCTTTCTTT. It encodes CASSLGGRGRNTEAFF. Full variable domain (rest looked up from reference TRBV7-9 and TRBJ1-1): DTGVSQNPRHKITKRGQNVTFRCDPISEHNRLYWYRQTLGQGPEFLTYFQNEAQLEKSRLLSDRFSAERPKGSFSTLEIQRTEQGDSAMYLCASSLGGRGRNTEAFFGQGTRLTVV.

CDR3 bases: TGTGCCAGCAGCCAAGTCTTCGGAACGGGGTACGAGCAGTACTTC. The encoded protein is CASSQVFGTGYEQYF. The J gene is TRBJ2-7, the V gene TRBV3-1 (or the pseudogene TRBV3-2); a weak D match, TRBD2 (5 bases). The V gene lost 1 base and the J gene lost 4 bases, with 14 bases spanning the gap. This CDR3 is built from 15 residues. CDR1 and CDR2 from the germline V gene are LGHDT and YNNKEL (reference sequence).

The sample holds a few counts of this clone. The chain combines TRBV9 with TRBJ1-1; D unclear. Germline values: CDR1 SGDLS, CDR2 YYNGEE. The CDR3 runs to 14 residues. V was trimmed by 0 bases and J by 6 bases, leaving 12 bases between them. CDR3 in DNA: TGTGCCAGCAGCGTAGAACTGGGAGGGTCTGAAGCTTTCTTT. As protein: CASSVELGGSEAFF. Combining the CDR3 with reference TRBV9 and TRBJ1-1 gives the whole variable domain DSGVTQTPKHLITATGQRVTLRCSPRSGDLSVYWYQQSLDQGLQFLIQYYNGEERAKGNILERFSAQQFPDLHSELNLSSLELGDSALYFCASSVELGGSEAFFGQGTRLTVV.

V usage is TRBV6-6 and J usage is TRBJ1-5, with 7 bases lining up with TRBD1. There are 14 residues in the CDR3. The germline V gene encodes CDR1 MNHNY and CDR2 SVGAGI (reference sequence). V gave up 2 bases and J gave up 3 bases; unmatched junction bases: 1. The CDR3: CASSYDRANQPQHF. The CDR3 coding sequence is TGTGCCAGCAGTTACGACAGGGCCAATCAGCCCCAGCATTTT.

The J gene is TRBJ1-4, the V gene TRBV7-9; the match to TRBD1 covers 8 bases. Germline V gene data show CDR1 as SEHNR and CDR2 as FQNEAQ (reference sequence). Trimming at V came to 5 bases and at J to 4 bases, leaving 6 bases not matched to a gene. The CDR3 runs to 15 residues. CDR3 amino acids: CASSTRQGNNEKLFF. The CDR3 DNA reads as TGTGCCAGCAGCACCAGACAGGGGAATAATGAAAAACTGTTTTTT. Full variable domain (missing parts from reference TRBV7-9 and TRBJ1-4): DTGVSQNPRHKITKRGQNVTFRCDPISEHNRLYWYRQTLGQGPEFLTYFQNEAQLEKSRLLSDRFSAERPKGSFSTLEIQRTEQGDSAMYLCASSTRQGNNEKLFFGSGTQLSVL.

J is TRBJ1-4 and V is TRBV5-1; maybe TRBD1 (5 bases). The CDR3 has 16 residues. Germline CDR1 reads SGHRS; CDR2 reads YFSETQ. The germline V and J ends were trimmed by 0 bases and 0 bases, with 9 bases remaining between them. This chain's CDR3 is CASSLEGPATNEKLFF. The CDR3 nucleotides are TGCGCCAGCAGCTTGGAGGGGCCGGCAACTAATGAAAAACTGTTTTTT.

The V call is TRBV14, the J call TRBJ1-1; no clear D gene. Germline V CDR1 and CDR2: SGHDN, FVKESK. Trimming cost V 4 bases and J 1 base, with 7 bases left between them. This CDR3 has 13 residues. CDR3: CASSLNPNTEAFF. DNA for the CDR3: TGTGCCAGCAGCCTTAATCCGAACACTGAAGCTTTCTTT.

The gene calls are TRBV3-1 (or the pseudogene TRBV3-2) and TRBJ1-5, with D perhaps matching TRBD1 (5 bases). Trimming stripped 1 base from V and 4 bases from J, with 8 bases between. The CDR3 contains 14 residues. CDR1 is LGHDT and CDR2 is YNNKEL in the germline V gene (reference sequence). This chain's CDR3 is CASSQGHRNQPQHF. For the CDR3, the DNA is TGTGCCAGCAGCCAAGGTCACAGGAATCAGCCCCAGCATTTT.

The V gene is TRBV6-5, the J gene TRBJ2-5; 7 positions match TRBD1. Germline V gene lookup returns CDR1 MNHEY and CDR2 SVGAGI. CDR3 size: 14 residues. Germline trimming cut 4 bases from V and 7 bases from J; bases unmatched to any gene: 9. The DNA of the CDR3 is TGTGCCAGCAGTTCAGGACAGGTTCTGGGGACCCAGTACTTC. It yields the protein CASSSGQVLGTQYF.

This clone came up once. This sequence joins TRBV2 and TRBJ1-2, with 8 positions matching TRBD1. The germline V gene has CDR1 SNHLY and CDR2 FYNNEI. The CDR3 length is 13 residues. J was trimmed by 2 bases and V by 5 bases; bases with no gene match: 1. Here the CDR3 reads CASSRQGNYGYTF. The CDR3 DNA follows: TGTGCCAGCAGTCGACAGGGGAACTATGGCTACACCTTC.

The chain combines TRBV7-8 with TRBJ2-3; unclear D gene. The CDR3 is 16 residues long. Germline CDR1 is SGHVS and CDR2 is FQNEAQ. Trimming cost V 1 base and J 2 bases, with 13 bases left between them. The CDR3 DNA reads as TGTGCCAGCAGCTTAGGGCGGAGTGAAAACACAGATACGCAGTATTTT. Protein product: CASSLGRSENTDTQYF.

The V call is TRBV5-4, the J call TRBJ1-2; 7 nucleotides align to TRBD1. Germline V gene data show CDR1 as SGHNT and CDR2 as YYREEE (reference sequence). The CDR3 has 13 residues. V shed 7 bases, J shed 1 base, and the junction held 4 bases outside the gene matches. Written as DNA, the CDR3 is TGTGCCAGCGGACGGGACAGTAACTATGGCTACACCTTC. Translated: CASGRDSNYGYTF. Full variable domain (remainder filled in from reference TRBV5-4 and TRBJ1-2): ETGVTQSPTHLIKTRGQQVTLRCSSQSGHNTVSWYQQALGQGPQFIFQYYREEENGRGNFPPRFSGLQFPNYSSELNVNALELDDSALYLCASGRDSNYGYTFGSGTRLTVV.

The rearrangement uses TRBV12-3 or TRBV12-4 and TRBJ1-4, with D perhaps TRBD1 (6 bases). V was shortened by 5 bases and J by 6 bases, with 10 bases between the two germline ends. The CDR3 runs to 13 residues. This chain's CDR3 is CASSRNRDEKLFF. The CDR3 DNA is TGTGCCAGCAGTCGGAACAGGGATGAAAAACTGTTTTTT.

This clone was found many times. Written as DNA, the CDR3 is TGTGCCAGCAGCTCCTTCGTTGGGCGGGCTAGCGGCTACGAGCAGTACTTC. It specifies CASSSFVGRASGYEQYF. The genes are TRBV7-9 and TRBJ2-7; TRBD2 aligns across 7 bases. CDR1 is SEHNR, CDR2 FQNEAQ, per germline (reference sequence). CDR3 length: 17 residues. With V trimmed by 4 bases and J by 3 bases, 15 bases remained unmatched.

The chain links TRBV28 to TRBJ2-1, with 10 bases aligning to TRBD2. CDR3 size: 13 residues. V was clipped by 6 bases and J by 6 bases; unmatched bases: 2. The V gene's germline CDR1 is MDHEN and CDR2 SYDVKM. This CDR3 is CASRIAGGNEQFF. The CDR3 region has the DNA TGTGCCAGCAGAATAGCGGGGGGCAATGAGCAGTTCTTC.